This T cell receptor (beta chain) was sequenced in a study of blood T cell repertoires in COVID-19. At the level of the study: Sources were T cells, B-cell-depleted T cells, or PBMCs; the material itself was cDNA or gDNA.

Repertoires were generated with immunoSEQ multiplex PCR, while TCRdb's copy carries only in-frame clones and drops some. The table includes about 94,000 clones, 80% detected once. This CDR3 is built from 17 residues. From germline, CDR1 is MGHDK and CDR2 SYGVNS. V lost 3 bases and J lost 4, with 16 bases in between. Sequenced input: peripheral blood. The TCR originated in a woman of 80 years or more with acute or convalescent COVID-19. The chain carries TRBV25-1 and TRBJ2-6; weak D call: TRBD1 (6 bases). The CDR3 loop is CASSDRLGARGANVLTF. The DNA of the CDR3 is TGTGCCAGCAGTGATCGGTTGGGGGCGCGAGGGGCCAACGTCCTGACTTTC.